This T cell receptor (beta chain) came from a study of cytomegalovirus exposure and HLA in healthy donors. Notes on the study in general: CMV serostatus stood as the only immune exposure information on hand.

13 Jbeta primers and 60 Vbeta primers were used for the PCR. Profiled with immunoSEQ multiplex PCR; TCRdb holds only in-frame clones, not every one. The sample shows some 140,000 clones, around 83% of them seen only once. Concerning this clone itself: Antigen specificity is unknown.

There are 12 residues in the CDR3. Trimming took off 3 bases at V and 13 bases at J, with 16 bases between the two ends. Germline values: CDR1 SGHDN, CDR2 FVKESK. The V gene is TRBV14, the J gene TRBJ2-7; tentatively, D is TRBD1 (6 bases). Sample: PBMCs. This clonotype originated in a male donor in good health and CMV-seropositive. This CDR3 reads CASSHAGTSTYF. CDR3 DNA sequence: TGTGCCAGCAGCCATGCCGGGACATCGACTTACTTC.